This T cell receptor (beta chain) derives from a study of T-cell reconstitution after alpha-beta-depleted transplantation in children. There are many counts of this clonotype. Its antigen is currently unknown. Germline CDR1 and CDR2: MDHEN and SYDVKM. The V end was cut by 4 bases, the J end by 1 base, with 13 bases between. The CDR3 loop spans 16 amino acids. Library preparation (for TCRbeta) was performed with unique molecular identifiers. TCRdb fed the PCR reads into MiXCR, producing one record per CDR3 protein. The sample has around 190,000 distinct CDR3 sequences; about 7% are singletons. Notes on the study in general: Several hundred rapidly expanded clones from non-depleted graft cells reportedly supplied alpha-beta T cells about two months post-transplant.

The chain has TRBV28 and TRBJ2-2, with D unresolved. Specimen: PBMCs, collected before TCRalphabeta/CD19-depleted stem cell transplant. This receptor was taken from a boy younger than 10 with acute lymphoblastic leukemia, due to receive a stem cell transplant. CDR3 bases: TGTGCCAGCAGTTCGAGCCCCGGGCAGAACACCGGGGAGCTGTTTTTT. This sequence encodes CASSSSPGQNTGELFF.